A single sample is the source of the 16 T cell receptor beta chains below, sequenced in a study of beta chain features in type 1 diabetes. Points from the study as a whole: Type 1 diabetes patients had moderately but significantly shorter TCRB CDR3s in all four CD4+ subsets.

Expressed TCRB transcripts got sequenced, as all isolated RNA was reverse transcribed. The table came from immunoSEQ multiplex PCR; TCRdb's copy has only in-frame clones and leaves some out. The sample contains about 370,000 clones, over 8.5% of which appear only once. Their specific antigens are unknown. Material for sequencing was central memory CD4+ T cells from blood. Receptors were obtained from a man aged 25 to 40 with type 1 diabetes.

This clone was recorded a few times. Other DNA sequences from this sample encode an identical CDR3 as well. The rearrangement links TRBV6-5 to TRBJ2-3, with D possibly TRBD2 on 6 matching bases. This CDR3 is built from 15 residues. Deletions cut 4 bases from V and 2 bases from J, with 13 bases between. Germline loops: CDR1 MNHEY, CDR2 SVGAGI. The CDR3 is CASSLRDRVTDTQYF. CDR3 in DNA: TGTGCCAGCAGTTTGCGGGATCGGGTCACAGATACGCAGTATTTT.

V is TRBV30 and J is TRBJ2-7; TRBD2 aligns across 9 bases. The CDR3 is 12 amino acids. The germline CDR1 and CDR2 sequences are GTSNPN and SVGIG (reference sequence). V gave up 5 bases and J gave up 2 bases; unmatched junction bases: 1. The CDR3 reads CAWAGGPYEQYF. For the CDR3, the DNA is TGTGCCTGGGCGGGAGGGCCCTACGAGCAGTACTTC. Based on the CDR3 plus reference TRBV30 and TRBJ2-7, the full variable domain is SQTIHQWPATLVQPVGSPLSLECTVEGTSNPNLYWYRQAAGRGLQLLFYSVGIGQISSEVPQNLSASRPQDRQFILSSKKLLLSDSGFYLCAWAGGPYEQYFGPGTRLTVT.

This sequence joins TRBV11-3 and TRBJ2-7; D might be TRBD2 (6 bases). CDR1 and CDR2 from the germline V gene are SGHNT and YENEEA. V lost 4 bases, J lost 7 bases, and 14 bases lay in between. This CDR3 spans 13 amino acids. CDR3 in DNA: TGTGCCAGCAGCTACGGACTAACCGGAGAGCAGTACTTC. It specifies CASSYGLTGEQYF.

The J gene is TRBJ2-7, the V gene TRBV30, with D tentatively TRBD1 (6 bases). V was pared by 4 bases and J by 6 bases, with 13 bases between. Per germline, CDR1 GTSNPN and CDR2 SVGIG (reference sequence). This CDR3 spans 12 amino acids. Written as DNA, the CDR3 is TGTGCCTGGACTCCCCAGACAGGCGAGCAGTACTTC. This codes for CAWTPQTGEQYF.

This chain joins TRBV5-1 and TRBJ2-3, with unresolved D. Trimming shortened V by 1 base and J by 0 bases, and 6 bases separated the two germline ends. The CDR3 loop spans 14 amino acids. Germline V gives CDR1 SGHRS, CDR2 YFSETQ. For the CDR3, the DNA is TGCGCCAGCAGCTTGCTTGAAAGCACAGATACGCAGTATTTT. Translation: CASSLLESTDTQYF.

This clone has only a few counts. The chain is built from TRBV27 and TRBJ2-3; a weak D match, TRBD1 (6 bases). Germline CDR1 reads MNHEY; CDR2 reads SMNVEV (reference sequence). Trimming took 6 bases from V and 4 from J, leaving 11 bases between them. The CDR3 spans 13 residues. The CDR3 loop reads CASRPTGSDTQYF. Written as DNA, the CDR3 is TGTGCCAGCAGACCAACAGGGTCAGATACGCAGTATTTT.

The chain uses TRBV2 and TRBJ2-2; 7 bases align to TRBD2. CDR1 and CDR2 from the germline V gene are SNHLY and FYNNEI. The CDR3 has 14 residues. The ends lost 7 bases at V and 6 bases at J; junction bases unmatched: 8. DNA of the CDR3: TGTGCCAGCACACGGCGGGAGTCCGCCGGGGAGCTGTTTTTT. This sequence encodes CASTRRESAGELFF.

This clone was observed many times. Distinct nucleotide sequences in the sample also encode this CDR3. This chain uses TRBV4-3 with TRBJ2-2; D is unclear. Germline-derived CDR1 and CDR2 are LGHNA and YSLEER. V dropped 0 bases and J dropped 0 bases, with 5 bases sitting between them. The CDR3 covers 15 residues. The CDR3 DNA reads TGCGCCAGCAGCCAAGATACAACGAACACCGGGGAGCTGTTTTTT. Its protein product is CASSQDTTNTGELFF.

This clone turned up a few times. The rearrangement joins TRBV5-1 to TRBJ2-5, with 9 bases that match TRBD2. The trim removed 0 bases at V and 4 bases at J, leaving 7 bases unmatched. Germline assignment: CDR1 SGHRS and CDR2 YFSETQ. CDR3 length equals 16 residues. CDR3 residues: CASSLDAGGPGETQYF. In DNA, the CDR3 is TGCGCCAGCAGCTTGGATGCGGGAGGGCCGGGAGAGACCCAGTACTTC.

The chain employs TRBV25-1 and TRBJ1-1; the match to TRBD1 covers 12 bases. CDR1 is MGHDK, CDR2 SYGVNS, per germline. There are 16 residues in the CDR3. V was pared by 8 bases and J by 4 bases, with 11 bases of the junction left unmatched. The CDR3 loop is CASVAGTGGSVTEAFF. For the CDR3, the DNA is TGTGCCAGCGTAGCCGGGACAGGGGGCTCGGTCACTGAAGCTTTCTTT.

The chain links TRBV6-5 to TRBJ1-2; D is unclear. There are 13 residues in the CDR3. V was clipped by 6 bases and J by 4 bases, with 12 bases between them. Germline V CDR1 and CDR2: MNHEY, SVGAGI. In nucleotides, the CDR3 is TGTGCCAGCAGCGAGATAGGGTTCTATGGCTACACCTTC. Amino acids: CASSEIGFYGYTF.

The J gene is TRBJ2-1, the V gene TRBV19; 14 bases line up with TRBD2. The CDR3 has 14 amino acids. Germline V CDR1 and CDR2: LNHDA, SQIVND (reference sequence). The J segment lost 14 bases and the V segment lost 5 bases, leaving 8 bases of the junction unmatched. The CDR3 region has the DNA TGTGCCAGTAGTGCAGGGACTAGCGGGAGTAAGGAGTTCTTC. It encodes CASSAGTSGSKEFF.

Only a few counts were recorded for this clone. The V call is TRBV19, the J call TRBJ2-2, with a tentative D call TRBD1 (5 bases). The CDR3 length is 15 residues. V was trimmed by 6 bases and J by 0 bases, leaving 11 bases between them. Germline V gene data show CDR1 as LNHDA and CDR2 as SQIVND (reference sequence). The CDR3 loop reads CASRTFRANTGELFF. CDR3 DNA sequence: TGTGCCAGTAGGACGTTCAGGGCGAACACCGGGGAGCTGTTTTTT.

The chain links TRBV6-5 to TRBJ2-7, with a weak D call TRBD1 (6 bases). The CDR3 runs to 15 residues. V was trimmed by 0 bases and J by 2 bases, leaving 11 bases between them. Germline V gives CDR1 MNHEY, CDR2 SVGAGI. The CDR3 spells CASSYSTGDPYEQYF. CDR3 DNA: TGTGCCAGCAGTTACTCGACAGGAGATCCCTACGAGCAGTACTTC.

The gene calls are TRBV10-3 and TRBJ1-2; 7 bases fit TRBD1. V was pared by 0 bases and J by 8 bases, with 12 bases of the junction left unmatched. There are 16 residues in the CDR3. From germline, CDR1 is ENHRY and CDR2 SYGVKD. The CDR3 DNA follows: TGTGCCATCAGTGAGTCGATGCCAGGGGGGTCTGGCGGCTACACCTTC. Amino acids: CAISESMPGGSGGYTF.

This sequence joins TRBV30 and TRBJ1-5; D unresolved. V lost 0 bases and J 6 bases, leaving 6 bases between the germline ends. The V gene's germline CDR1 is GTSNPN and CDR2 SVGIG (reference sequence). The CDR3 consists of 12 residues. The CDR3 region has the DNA TGTGCCTGGAGTGTAGCGCGTCAGCCCCAGCATTTT. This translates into CAWSVARQPQHF.